Shown below are 32 T cell receptor beta chains from a single sample sequenced in a study of T cell responses to AZD1222 COVID-19 vaccine. Sequenced by immunoSEQ multiplex PCR; TCRdb stores in-frame clones only, minus some. The repertoire has about 180,000 clones, around nine tenths of them found once; the top ten carry about 2.5%. The source was peripheral blood, collected on day 0 of AZD1222 vaccination. The source is an adult in good health.

The chain recombines TRBV6-2 or TRBV6-3 with TRBJ2-1, with TRBD2 matching over 8 bases. V lost 3 bases and J lost 5; bases outside the gene matches: 9. Germline CDR1 is MNHEY and CDR2 is SVGEGT. The CDR3 covers 16 residues. The CDR3 sequence is CASSYSGAQQNNEQFF. CDR3 DNA: TGTGCCAGCAGTTATAGCGGGGCACAACAAAACAATGAGCAGTTCTTC.

This chain links TRBV7-8 with TRBJ1-5; 9 nucleotides align to TRBD1. The CDR3 is 16 residues long. The V and J ends lost 5 bases and 0 bases, in that order; junction bases with no gene match: 5. Germline-derived CDR1 and CDR2 are SGHVS and FQNEAQ. This CDR3 is CASSLQGAGSNQPQHF. CDR3 in DNA: TGTGCCAGCAGCCTACAGGGGGCCGGTAGCAATCAGCCCCAGCATTTT.

The chain uses TRBV2 and TRBJ1-4; 11 bases fit TRBD1. Germline V gives CDR1 SNHLY, CDR2 FYNNEI. The CDR3 runs to 14 residues. V lost 6 bases, J lost 8 bases, and 5 bases stayed unmatched. The CDR3 loop is CASRGDRGREKLFF. Here the CDR3 DNA reads TGTGCCAGCAGGGGGGACAGGGGGAGGGAAAAACTGTTTTTT.

This chain connects TRBV5-5 to TRBJ2-3; 9 bases fit TRBD2. CDR1 and CDR2 (germline): SGHKS, YYEKEE (reference sequence). This CDR3 has 14 amino acids. The ends lost 6 bases at V and 2 bases at J; junction bases unmatched: 4. The DNA for the CDR3 is TGTGCCAGCACCCGACTAGCGGACACAGATACGCAGTATTTT. It encodes CASTRLADTDTQYF.

The V gene is TRBV5-1, the J gene TRBJ1-2; TRBD1 agrees at 7 bases. Germline assignment: CDR1 SGHRS and CDR2 YFSETQ. Losses at the gene ends were 4 bases for V and 7 bases for J; bases not matched to a gene: 13. This CDR3 contains 15 residues. As DNA, the CDR3 is TGCGCCAGCAGCCTTCTAACAGGGGAATCGGGTGGCTACACCTTC. Translation: CASSLLTGESGGYTF.

This chain links TRBV20-1 with TRBJ1-6; the D gene is possibly TRBD1 (6 bases). V gave up 3 bases and J gave up 5 bases, with 14 bases separating them. The CDR3 is 15 amino acids. Germline CDR1 is DFQATT and CDR2 is SNEGSKA (reference sequence). The CDR3 sequence is CSASPPRGDNSPLHF. Written as DNA, the CDR3 is TGCAGTGCTAGTCCCCCCAGGGGCGATAATTCACCCCTCCACTTT.

This clone has only one observation. At the DNA level, this CDR3 is encoded by other sequences in the same sample as well. V gene TRBV6-5 combines with J gene TRBJ1-3; D is uncertain. The ends were cut back, 0 bases at V and 4 bases at J, with 4 bases in the middle. Germline V lookup: CDR1 MNHEY, CDR2 SVGAGI. The CDR3 runs 13 residues. DNA of the CDR3: TGTGCCAGCAGTTACTCGGGGGGAAACACCATATATTTT. It specifies CASSYSGGNTIYF.

The rearrangement links TRBV15 to TRBJ1-3; D is perhaps TRBD1 (6 bases). This CDR3 comprises 17 residues. Per germline, CDR1 LNHNV and CDR2 YYDKDF (reference sequence). Between the trimmed V and J ends, which lost 0 bases and 2 bases, there was a span of 14 bases. The DNA of the CDR3 is TGTGCCACCAGCAGAGATAAGGGGGGGGCCCCTGGAAACACCATATATTTT. It specifies CATSRDKGGAPGNTIYF. Full variable domain (outside the CDR3, taken from reference TRBV15 and TRBJ1-3): DAMVIQNPRYQVTQFGKPVTLSCSQTLNHNVMYWYQQKSSQAPKLLFHYYDKDFNNEADTPDNFQSRRPNTSFCFLDIRSPGLGDTAMYLCATSRDKGGAPGNTIYFGEGSWLTVV.

The gene calls are TRBV2 and TRBJ1-2, with a weak D call TRBD1 (6 bases). Trimming shortened V by 1 base and J by 4 bases, and 13 bases separated the two germline ends. The CDR3 totals 15 residues. Germline V gene sequence: CDR1 SNHLY, CDR2 FYNNEI. The CDR3 bases are TGTGCCAGCAGTGAAGGTCCAGGGGTCCTCTATGGCTACACCTTC. This encodes CASSEGPGVLYGYTF.

This chain joins TRBV11-2 and TRBJ2-1; D remains unclear. Germline V lookup: CDR1 SGHAT, CDR2 FQNNGV. The ends were cut back, 1 base at V and 0 bases at J, with 7 bases in the middle. The CDR3 loop spans 15 amino acids. The CDR3 here is CASSLGVYSYNEQFF. DNA for the CDR3: TGTGCCAGCAGCTTAGGTGTTTACTCCTACAATGAGCAGTTCTTC.

This chain connects TRBV5-6 to TRBJ2-3; 12 bases are a match to TRBD2. V was pared by 4 bases and J by 1 base, with 7 bases of the junction left unmatched. CDR3 length: 17 amino acids. CDR1 SGHDT and CDR2 YYEEEE come from the germline V gene. Written as DNA, the CDR3 is TGTGCCAGCAGCACAATCCTAGCGGGAGGGGGCACAGATACGCAGTATTTT. Protein: CASSTILAGGGTDTQYF.

The rearrangement joins TRBV5-4 to TRBJ1-1; D gene uncertain. Germline-derived CDR1 and CDR2 are SGHNT and YYREEE (reference sequence). Trimming took off 4 bases at V and 3 bases at J, with 16 bases between the two ends. The CDR3 is 15 residues long. The CDR3 DNA follows: TGTGCCAGCAGCCCCCAACGGCCCCGGGACACTGAAGCTTTCTTT. Translating gives CASSPQRPRDTEAFF.

The chain employs TRBV19 and TRBJ1-1, with D possibly being TRBD1 (6 bases). The CDR3 runs 12 residues. V dropped 7 bases and J dropped 4 bases, with 10 bases sitting between them. Germline assignment: CDR1 LNHDA and CDR2 SQIVND (reference sequence). The CDR3 sequence is CASIARGTEAFF. CDR3 DNA sequence: TGTGCCAGTATCGCCAGGGGCACTGAAGCTTTCTTT.

The V and J genes are TRBV6-5 and TRBJ2-7; maybe TRBD2 (5 bases). CDR1 is MNHEY, CDR2 SVGAGI, per germline. V lost 4 bases and J 6 bases, leaving 22 bases between the germline ends. The CDR3 runs to 16 residues. CDR3: CASSSLEVVGATEQYF. In DNA, the CDR3 is TGTGCCAGCAGTTCGTTAGAGGTAGTGGGAGCTACCGAGCAGTACTTC.

V and J are TRBV19 and TRBJ2-5; tentative D call: TRBD1 (6 bases). Trimming removed 4 bases at V and 2 bases at J, with 8 bases between. Germline V gene sequence: CDR1 LNHDA, CDR2 SQIVND (reference sequence). This CDR3 is 13 amino acids long. CDR3 in DNA: TGTGCCAGTAGTACCGGACAGCAAGAGACCCAGTACTTC. Protein product: CASSTGQQETQYF.

The V call is TRBV27, the J call TRBJ2-5; 11 bases map to TRBD2. The CDR3 has 15 amino acids. The J segment lost 5 bases and the V segment lost 2 bases, leaving 4 bases of the junction unmatched. Germline assignment: CDR1 MNHEY and CDR2 SMNVEV (reference sequence). CDR3: CASSLKTSGTETQYF. CDR3 sequence (DNA): TGTGCCAGCAGTTTAAAGACTAGCGGGACGGAGACCCAGTACTTC.

The chain employs TRBV10-3 and TRBJ2-7, with TRBD1 matching over 10 bases. The germline CDR1 and CDR2 sequences are ENHRY and SYGVKD. The CDR3 contains 13 residues. V shed 6 bases, J shed 2 bases, and the junction held 1 base outside the gene matches. The CDR3 reads CAISDRGPYEQYF. The CDR3 DNA reads TGTGCCATCAGCGACAGGGGGCCCTACGAGCAGTACTTC.

The gene calls are TRBV6-5 and TRBJ2-7; possible D gene TRBD1, 5 bases. Trimming stripped 2 bases from V and 5 bases from J, with 13 bases between. Germline V CDR1 and CDR2: MNHEY, SVGAGI. This CDR3 spans 14 amino acids. The CDR3: CASSYGQGVNEQYF. DNA for the CDR3: TGTGCCAGCAGTTACGGGCAGGGTGTCAACGAGCAGTACTTC.

The chain joins TRBV13 to TRBJ2-5, with D unclear. Trimming took 0 bases from V and 2 from J, leaving 10 bases between them. Germline CDR1 PRHDT, CDR2 FYEKMQ (reference sequence). CDR3 size: 15 residues. As DNA, the CDR3 is TGTGCCAGCAGCTTAGGCTTTATGGGTCAAGAGACCCAGTACTTC. Its translation is CASSLGFMGQETQYF.

V and J are TRBV12-3 or TRBV12-4 and TRBJ2-1, with no clear D. The CDR3 spans 12 residues. Trimming removed 3 bases from V and 6 bases from J, with 6 bases in between. The CDR3, as DNA: TGTGCCAGCAGTTTGGCCGTCAATGAGCAGTTCTTC. Residues: CASSLAVNEQFF.

The genes are TRBV14 and TRBJ2-7; 7 nucleotides align to TRBD1. CDR1 is SGHDN and CDR2 is FVKESK in the germline V gene. The CDR3 covers 13 residues. Unmatched junction bases numbered 7, after V lost 4 bases and J lost 7 bases. The CDR3 region is CASSPVDREEQYF. CDR3 coding DNA: TGTGCCAGCAGCCCAGTCGACAGGGAAGAGCAGTACTTC.

This clone has only one observation. This chain connects TRBV11-2 to TRBJ2-1; 9 bases fit TRBD2. After removal of 5 bases from V and 8 bases from J, the junction contained 7 bases not matched to a gene. The CDR3 sequence is 14 residues long. Per germline, CDR1 SGHAT and CDR2 FQNNGV. Written as DNA, the CDR3 is TGTGCCAGCAGCACTCCGGGACTAGCCTATGAGCAGTTCTTC. This codes for CASSTPGLAYEQFF.

The V and J genes are TRBV5-6 and TRBJ2-7; a weak D match, TRBD1 (7 bases). The germline V and J ends were trimmed by 2 bases and 5 bases, with 14 bases remaining between them. CDR1 is SGHDT, CDR2 YYEEEE, per germline. The CDR3 covers 14 residues. CDR3 nucleotides: TGTGCCAGCAGCTTAGGAGGGGGCGTCGACGAGCAGTACTTC. Amino acids: CASSLGGGVDEQYF.

The V and J genes are TRBV7-9 and TRBJ2-3; the match to TRBD2 covers 7 bases. The CDR3 consists of 14 residues. Germline CDR1 reads SEHNR; CDR2 reads FQNEAQ (reference sequence). Unmatched junction bases numbered 5, after V lost 4 bases and J lost 4 bases. CDR3 sequence reads: CASSSAGVSDTQYF. Here the CDR3 DNA reads TGTGCCAGCAGCTCCGCGGGAGTGTCAGATACGCAGTATTTT.

This clone has just a few counts. J is TRBJ2-7 and V is TRBV19; 8 nucleotides match TRBD1. The CDR3 loop spans 13 amino acids. V shed 10 bases, J shed 0 bases, and the junction held 5 bases outside the gene matches. In germline, CDR1 is LNHDA, CDR2 SQIVND (reference sequence). CDR3 sequence: CAIDRGPSYEQYF. CDR3 DNA sequence: TGTGCCATTGACAGGGGTCCCTCCTACGAGCAGTACTTC.

This chain links TRBV7-2 with TRBJ1-2; TRBD1 matches 7 bases. The CDR3 consists of 15 residues. V dropped 1 base and J dropped 5; count of bases not matched to a gene: 7. CDR1 is SGHTA and CDR2 is FQGNSA in the germline V gene. The CDR3 coding sequence is TGTGCCAGCAGCTTAGAGGGCAGGGGGAGGTATGGCTACACCTTC. Translated: CASSLEGRGRYGYTF.

The CDR3 loop reads CSVELSYNEQFF. DNA of the CDR3: TGCAGCGTTGAATTAAGCTACAATGAGCAGTTCTTC. V usage is TRBV29-1 and J usage is TRBJ2-1; D not resolved. Trimming left V 2 bases short and J 3 bases short, with 5 bases between. Germline V gene sequence: CDR1 SQVTM, CDR2 ANQGSEA. This CDR3 region has 12 residues.

V and J are TRBV19 and TRBJ2-5, with TRBD1 matching over 7 bases. This CDR3 has 15 residues. Germline CDR1 is LNHDA and CDR2 is SQIVND (reference sequence). Trimming at V came to 3 bases and at J to 2 bases, leaving 6 bases not matched to a gene. CDR3 bases: TGTGCCAGTAGTATGGGACAGACTTCTCAAGAGACCCAGTACTTC. Translated: CASSMGQTSQETQYF.

V and J are TRBV18 and TRBJ2-1; weak D call: TRBD2 (6 bases). Germline CDR1 is KGHSH and CDR2 is LQKENI. CDR3 length: 14 residues. Trimming removed 5 bases from V and 0 bases from J, with 8 bases in between. CDR3 nucleotides: TGTGCCAGCTCAGGGGACTTCTCCTACAATGAGCAGTTCTTC. Its protein product is CASSGDFSYNEQFF.

The chain combines TRBV6-2 or TRBV6-3 with TRBJ1-6; the match to TRBD1 covers 7 bases. V lost 5 bases and J lost 5; bases outside the gene matches: 6. Germline CDR1 MNHEY, CDR2 SVGEGT. This CDR3 spans 15 amino acids. DNA for the CDR3: TGTGCCAGCAGTGACCGGGACAGTAATAATTCACCCCTCCACTTT. Amino acids: CASSDRDSNNSPLHF.

The chain joins TRBV7-2 to TRBJ1-5; tentatively, D is TRBD1 (5 bases). Trimming left V 5 bases short and J 0 bases short, with 17 bases between. Germline CDR1 is SGHTA and CDR2 is FQGNSA. The CDR3 consists of 17 residues. DNA of the CDR3: TGTGCCAGCAGCCGCCTTGGGGACGGACATAGCAATCAGCCCCAGCATTTT. Its protein product is CASSRLGDGHSNQPQHF.

The chain carries TRBV20-1 and TRBJ1-6; D gene unclear. CDR3 length equals 11 residues. V was clipped by 3 bases and J by 14 bases, with 11 bases between them. Per the germline V gene, CDR1 is DFQATT and CDR2 is SNEGSKA (reference sequence). CDR3 in amino acids: CSARMGHTLHF. The CDR3 DNA is TGCAGTGCTAGGATGGGTCATACCCTCCACTTT.